This TCR beta chain was recorded in a study of cytomegalovirus exposure and HLA in healthy donors. Study-wide results and caveats: Data from an earlier analysis indicated that most TCR beta V segments were productive either about 87% or about 30% of the time. Rarity marked most TCR sequences, yet some public TCRs occurred in many donors.

The CDR3 totals 14 residues. The V end lost 6 bases, the J end lost 1 base, and 11 bases lay between the germline ends. Germline CDR1 is SNHLY and CDR2 is FYNNEI. The PCR had 60 Vbeta and 13 Jbeta primers. Only in-frame clones appear in the TCRdb table, and some are missing; sequencing was by immunoSEQ multiplex PCR. The sample contains roughly 190,000 clones, 87% of which appear only once. This clone has a handful of counts. The antigen is undetermined. The sequenced sample was PBMCs. The TCR originated in a boy aged 2-15 years in good health and CMV-seronegative. The chain uses TRBV2 and TRBJ2-3, with a tentative D call TRBD1 (5 bases). The chain's CDR3 is CASRGLYGTDTQYF. In DNA, the CDR3 is TGTGCCAGCAGGGGGCTGTACGGCACAGATACGCAGTATTTT.